These T cell receptor beta chains were read from a single sample in a study of blood T cell repertoires in COVID-19. Produced via immunoSEQ multiplex PCR; TCRdb's table is partial and in-frame only. The data hold about 220,000 clones, with 75% to 85% observed a single time. The sequenced sample was peripheral blood. The receptors stem from a woman aged 65 to 85 with COVID-19, enrolled during active disease. Both conserved end residues are part of each CDR3. D genes are given only for firm matches.

V gene: TRBV5-4; D gene: TRBD1; J gene: TRBJ1-1; CDR3 protein: CASSPGGQGSLTEAFF
V gene: TRBV18; D gene: .; J gene: TRBJ1-3; CDR3 protein: CASSPGSSGNTIYF
V gene: TRBV5-3; D gene: TRBD2; J gene: TRBJ2-4; CDR3 protein: CARSSNSGTKNIQYF
V gene: TRBV9; D gene: TRBD1; J gene: TRBJ1-1; CDR3 protein: CASSPRQGAPAEAFF
V gene: TRBV3-1/TRBV3-2; D gene: TRBD2; J gene: TRBJ2-3; CDR3 protein: CASSPSLGGAGGGSKYF
V gene: TRBV5-1; D gene: TRBD1; J gene: TRBJ1-2; CDR3 protein: CASSWTGEPGYTF
V gene: TRBV5-3; D gene: TRBD1; J gene: TRBJ1-2; CDR3 protein: CARSLPGVVGQGNPGGYGYTF
V gene: TRBV5-5; D gene: TRBD1; J gene: TRBJ1-4; CDR3 protein: CASSDTGGVYEKLFF
V gene: TRBV11-3; D gene: .; J gene: TRBJ2-3; CDR3 protein: CASSLFILDTQYF
V gene: TRBV5-1; D gene: .; J gene: TRBJ2-7; CDR3 protein: CASSLDSNSYEQYF
V gene: TRBV9; D gene: TRBD1; J gene: TRBJ2-7; CDR3 protein: CASSPETGYMAYEQYF
V gene: TRBV14; D gene: .; J gene: TRBJ2-2; CDR3 protein: CASSQEPGQDTGELFF
V gene: TRBV11-2; D gene: TRBD2; J gene: TRBJ2-3; CDR3 protein: CASRASGGITDTQYF
V gene: TRBV7-9; D gene: .; J gene: TRBJ2-5; CDR3 protein: CASSLDFLAGVETQYF
V gene: TRBV7-8; D gene: TRBD2; J gene: TRBJ2-3; CDR3 protein: CASSRAGVNTDTQYF
V gene: TRBV27; D gene: TRBD1; J gene: TRBJ2-1; CDR3 protein: CASSSLQGWNEQFF
V gene: TRBV5-1; D gene: .; J gene: TRBJ2-2; CDR3 protein: CASSLQGLLNTGELFF
V gene: TRBV9; D gene: .; J gene: TRBJ2-3; CDR3 protein: CASSDPGWRGSTDTQYF
V gene: TRBV3-1/TRBV3-2; D gene: TRBD2; J gene: TRBJ2-3; CDR3 protein: CASSQDPGTSGRGADTQYF
V gene: TRBV6-2/TRBV6-3; D gene: .; J gene: TRBJ1-1; CDR3 protein: CASSYPRDTLNTEAFF
V gene: TRBV4-3; D gene: TRBD2; J gene: TRBJ2-5; CDR3 protein: CASSQGRLAGVQETQYF
V gene: TRBV10-3; D gene: .; J gene: TRBJ1-2; CDR3 protein: CAIKWDTTDYGYTF
V gene: TRBV14; D gene: .; J gene: TRBJ2-1; CDR3 protein: CASSQGQGRSYNEQFF
V gene: TRBV19; D gene: TRBD1; J gene: TRBJ2-3; CDR3 protein: CASSQDRGGADTQYF
V gene: TRBV18; D gene: .; J gene: TRBJ1-2; CDR3 protein: CASSLRDPGLSGYTF
V gene: TRBV6-1; D gene: .; J gene: TRBJ2-2; CDR3 protein: CASSDRDTGELFF
V gene: TRBV10-3; D gene: .; J gene: TRBJ2-5; CDR3 protein: CANSKAGETQYF
V gene: TRBV5-1; D gene: .; J gene: TRBJ2-3; CDR3 protein: CASSLDRASTDTQYF
V gene: TRBV6-6; D gene: TRBD1; J gene: TRBJ1-5; CDR3 protein: CASSYPGTGENQPQHF
V gene: TRBV6-5; D gene: .; J gene: TRBJ1-2; CDR3 protein: CASSPRGRQFGYTF
V gene: TRBV6-5; D gene: TRBD2; J gene: TRBJ2-2; CDR3 protein: CASSPTSAGAGELFF
V gene: TRBV2; D gene: TRBD2; J gene: TRBJ2-1; CDR3 protein: CASSVSTSPNNEQFF
V gene: TRBV3-1/TRBV3-2; D gene: .; J gene: TRBJ1-3; CDR3 protein: CASSQDMRSSGNTIYF
V gene: TRBV18; D gene: .; J gene: TRBJ1-1; CDR3 protein: CASQERGKNTEAFF
V gene: TRBV11-3; D gene: TRBD1; J gene: TRBJ1-2; CDR3 protein: CASSPTGTYGYTF
V gene: TRBV11-2; D gene: TRBD2; J gene: TRBJ2-7; CDR3 protein: CASSLDASGRAYEQYF
V gene: TRBV7-6; D gene: .; J gene: TRBJ1-4; CDR3 protein: CASSYGVGATNEKLFF
V gene: TRBV27; D gene: .; J gene: TRBJ1-1; CDR3 protein: CASSPLSGTEAFF
V gene: TRBV7-9; D gene: TRBD1; J gene: TRBJ1-1; CDR3 protein: CASSTQGVTYTEAFF
V gene: TRBV3-1/TRBV3-2; D gene: TRBD1; J gene: TRBJ2-1; CDR3 protein: CASSPDRGRLGEQFF
V gene: TRBV6-2/TRBV6-3; D gene: TRBD1; J gene: TRBJ1-2; CDR3 protein: CASSPTRDRVNYGYTF
V gene: TRBV7-8; D gene: TRBD1; J gene: TRBJ2-3; CDR3 protein: CASSPFGTARTDTQYF
V gene: TRBV3-1/TRBV3-2; D gene: TRBD1; J gene: TRBJ2-4; CDR3 protein: CASSQATGSGTYF
V gene: TRBV6-1; D gene: TRBD1; J gene: TRBJ1-1; CDR3 protein: CASSESRDRGRLMNTEAFF